This T cell receptor beta chain emerged from a study of cytomegalovirus exposure and HLA in healthy donors. TCRdb's table, derived via immunoSEQ multiplex PCR, lists solely in-frame clones and lacks some. The sample lists approximately 300,000 clones, about 85% occurring once. CDR3 length: 12 amino acids. The V end lost 5 bases, the J end lost 1 base, and 6 bases lay between the germline ends. CDR1 is SEHNR, CDR2 FQNEAQ, per germline (reference sequence). The chain links TRBV7-9 to TRBJ2-7, with D maybe TRBD2 (5 bases). Material: PBMCs. The receptor was isolated from a woman aged 25 to 39 in good health and CMV-seropositive. The CDR3 coding sequence is TGTGCCAGCAGCGGACTGTCCTACGAGCAGTACTTC. This encodes CASSGLSYEQYF.